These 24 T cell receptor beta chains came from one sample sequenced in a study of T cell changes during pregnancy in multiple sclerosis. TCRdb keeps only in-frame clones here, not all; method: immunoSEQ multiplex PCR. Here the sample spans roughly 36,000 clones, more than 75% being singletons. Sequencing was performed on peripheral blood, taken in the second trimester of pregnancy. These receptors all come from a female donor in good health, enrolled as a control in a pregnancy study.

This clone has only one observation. This CDR3 is CASSLLAGGPTGELFF. CDR3 nucleotides: TGTGCCAGCAGCTTATTAGCGGGGGGGCCGACCGGGGAGCTGTTTTTT. V is TRBV11-2 and J is TRBJ2-2, with TRBD2 matching 11 bases. CDR1 is SGHAT and CDR2 is FQNNGV in the germline V gene. J gave up 5 bases and V 2 bases, and 4 bases lay outside the gene matches. The CDR3 has 16 amino acids.

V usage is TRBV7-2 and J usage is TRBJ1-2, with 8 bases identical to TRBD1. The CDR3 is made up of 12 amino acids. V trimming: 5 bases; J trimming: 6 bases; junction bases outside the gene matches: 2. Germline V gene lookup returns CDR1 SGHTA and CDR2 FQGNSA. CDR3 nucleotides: TGTGCCAGCAGCCCGACAGGGGATGGCTACACCTTC. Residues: CASSPTGDGYTF.

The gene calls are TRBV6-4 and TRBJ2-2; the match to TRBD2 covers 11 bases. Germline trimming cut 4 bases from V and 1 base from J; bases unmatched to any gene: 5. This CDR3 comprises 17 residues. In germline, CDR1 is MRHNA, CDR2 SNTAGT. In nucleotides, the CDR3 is TGTGCCAGCAGTGCCAATAGCGGGGGGGTGAACACCGGGGAGCTGTTTTTT. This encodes CASSANSGGVNTGELFF.

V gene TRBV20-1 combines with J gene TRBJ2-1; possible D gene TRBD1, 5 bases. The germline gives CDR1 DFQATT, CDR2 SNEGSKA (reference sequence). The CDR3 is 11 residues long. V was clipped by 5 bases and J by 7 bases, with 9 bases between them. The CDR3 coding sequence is TGCAGTGCTGACAGAACAAATGAGCAGTTCTTC. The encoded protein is CSADRTNEQFF.

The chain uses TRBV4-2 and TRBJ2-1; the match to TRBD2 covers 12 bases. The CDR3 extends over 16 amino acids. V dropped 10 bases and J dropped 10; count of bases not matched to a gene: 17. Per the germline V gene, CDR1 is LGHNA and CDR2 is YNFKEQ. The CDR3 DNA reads TGTGCCACCTCTAGCGGGGGGGCGGGGTTTGCACGGGAGCAGTTCTTC. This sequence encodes CATSSGGAGFAREQFF.

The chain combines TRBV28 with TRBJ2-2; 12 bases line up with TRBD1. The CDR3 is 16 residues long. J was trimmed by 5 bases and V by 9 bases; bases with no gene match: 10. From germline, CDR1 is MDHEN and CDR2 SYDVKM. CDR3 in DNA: TGTGCCAGTTACCGGGACAGGGGGCGCCGGACCGGGGAGCTGTTTTTT. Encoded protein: CASYRDRGRRTGELFF.

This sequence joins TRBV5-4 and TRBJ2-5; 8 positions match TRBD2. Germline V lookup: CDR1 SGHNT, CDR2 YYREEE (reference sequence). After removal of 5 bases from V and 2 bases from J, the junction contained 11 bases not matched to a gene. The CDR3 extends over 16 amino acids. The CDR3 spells CASSSQRELGQETQYF. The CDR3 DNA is TGTGCCAGCAGTTCCCAGCGGGAGTTGGGGCAAGAGACCCAGTACTTC.

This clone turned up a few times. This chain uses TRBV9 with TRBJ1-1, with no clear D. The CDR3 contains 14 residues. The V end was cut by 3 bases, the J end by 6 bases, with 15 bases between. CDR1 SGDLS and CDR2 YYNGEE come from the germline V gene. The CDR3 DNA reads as TGTGCCAGCAGCGCCGGACTGCGGGAATCTGAAGCTTTCTTT. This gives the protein CASSAGLRESEAFF.

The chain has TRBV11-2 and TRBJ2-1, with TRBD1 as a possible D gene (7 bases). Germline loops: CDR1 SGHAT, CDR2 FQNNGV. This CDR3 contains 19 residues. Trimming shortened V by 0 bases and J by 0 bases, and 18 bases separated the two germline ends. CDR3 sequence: CASSLEAGAGGSSYNEQFF. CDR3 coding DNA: TGTGCCAGCAGCTTAGAGGCGGGCGCAGGGGGGAGCTCCTACAATGAGCAGTTCTTC.

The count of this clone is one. CDR3 protein: CASSIDRALSGNTIYF. CDR3 sequence (DNA): TGTGCCAGCAGCATCGACAGGGCCCTCTCTGGAAACACCATATATTTT. The chain joins TRBV9 to TRBJ1-3; 7 bases are shared with TRBD1. The trim removed 4 bases at V and 0 bases at J, leaving 7 bases unmatched. Germline V CDR1 and CDR2: SGDLS, YYNGEE. The CDR3 covers 16 residues.

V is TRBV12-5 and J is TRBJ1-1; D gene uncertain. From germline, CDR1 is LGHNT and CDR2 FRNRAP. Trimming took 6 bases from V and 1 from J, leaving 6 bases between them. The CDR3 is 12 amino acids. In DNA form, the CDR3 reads TGTGCTAGTGGCCGAGGGAACACTGAAGCTTTCTTT. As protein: CASGRGNTEAFF. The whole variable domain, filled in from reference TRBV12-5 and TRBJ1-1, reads DARVTQTPRHKVTEMGQEVTMRCQPILGHNTVFWYRQTMMQGLELLAYFRNRAPLDDSGMPKDRFSAEMPDATLATLKIQPSEPRDSAVYFCASGRGNTEAFFGQGTRLTVV.

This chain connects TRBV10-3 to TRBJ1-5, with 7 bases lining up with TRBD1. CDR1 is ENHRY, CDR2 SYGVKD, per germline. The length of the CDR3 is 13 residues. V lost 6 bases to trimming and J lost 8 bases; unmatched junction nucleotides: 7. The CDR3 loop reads CAISRQGREPQHF. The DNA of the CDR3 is TGTGCCATCAGCCGACAGGGCCGAGAGCCCCAGCATTTT.

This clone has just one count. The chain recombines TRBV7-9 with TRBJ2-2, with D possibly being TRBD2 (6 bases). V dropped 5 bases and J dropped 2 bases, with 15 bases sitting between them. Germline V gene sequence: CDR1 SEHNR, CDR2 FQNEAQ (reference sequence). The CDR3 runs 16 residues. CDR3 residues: CASSPTTGVNTGELFF. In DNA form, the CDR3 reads TGTGCCAGCAGCCCAACCACGGGGGTAAACACCGGGGAGCTGTTTTTT.

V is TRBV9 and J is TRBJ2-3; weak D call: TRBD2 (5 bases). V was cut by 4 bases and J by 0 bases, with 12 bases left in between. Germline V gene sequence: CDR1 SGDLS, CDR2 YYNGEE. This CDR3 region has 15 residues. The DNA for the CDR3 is TGTGCCAGCAGCCAAGACGGCGGGAGCACAGATACGCAGTATTTT. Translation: CASSQDGGSTDTQYF.

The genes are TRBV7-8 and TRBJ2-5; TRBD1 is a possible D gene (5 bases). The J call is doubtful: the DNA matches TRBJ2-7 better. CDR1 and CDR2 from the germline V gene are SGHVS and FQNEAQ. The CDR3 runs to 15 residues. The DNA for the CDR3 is TGTGCCAGCAGCGACCGGAGATTGGGGCCCTACGAGCAGTACTTC. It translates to CASSDRRLGPYEQYF.

The CDR3 DNA reads as TGTGCCACCAGCGGCGGGGGGGCCTCCAATGAGCAGTTCTTC. It encodes CATSGGGASNEQFF. V usage is TRBV15 and J usage is TRBJ2-1, with 9 bases matching TRBD2. Germline CDR1 reads LNHNV; CDR2 reads YYDKDF (reference sequence). V lost 5 bases, J lost 6 bases, and 5 bases stayed unmatched. This CDR3 region has 14 residues.

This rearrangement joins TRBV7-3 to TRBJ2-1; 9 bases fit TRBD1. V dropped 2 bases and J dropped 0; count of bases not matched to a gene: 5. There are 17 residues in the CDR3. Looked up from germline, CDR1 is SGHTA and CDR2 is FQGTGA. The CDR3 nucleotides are TGTGCCAGCAGCTTAGGGACAGGGCCAGGCTCCTACAATGAGCAGTTCTTC. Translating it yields CASSLGTGPGSYNEQFF.

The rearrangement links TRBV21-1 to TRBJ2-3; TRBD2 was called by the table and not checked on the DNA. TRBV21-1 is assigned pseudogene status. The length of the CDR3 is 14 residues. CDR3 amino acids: CASSKRLITDTQYF. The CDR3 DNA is TGTGCCAGCAGCAAACGGTTGATCACAGATACGCAGTATTTT.

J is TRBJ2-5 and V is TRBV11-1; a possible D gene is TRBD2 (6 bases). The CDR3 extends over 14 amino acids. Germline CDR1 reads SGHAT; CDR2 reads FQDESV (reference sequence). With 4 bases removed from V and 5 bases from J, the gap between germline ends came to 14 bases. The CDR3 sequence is CASSSKRREETQYF. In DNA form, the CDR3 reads TGTGCCAGCAGCTCAAAGCGGAGGGAGGAGACCCAGTACTTC.

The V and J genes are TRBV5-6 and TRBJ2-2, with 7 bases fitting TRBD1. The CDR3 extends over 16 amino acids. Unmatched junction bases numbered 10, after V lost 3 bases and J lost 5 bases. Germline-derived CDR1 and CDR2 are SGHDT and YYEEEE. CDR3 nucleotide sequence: TGTGCCAGCAGCTCCAGGGGGACCCAGGTTACCGGGGAGCTGTTTTTT. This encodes CASSSRGTQVTGELFF.

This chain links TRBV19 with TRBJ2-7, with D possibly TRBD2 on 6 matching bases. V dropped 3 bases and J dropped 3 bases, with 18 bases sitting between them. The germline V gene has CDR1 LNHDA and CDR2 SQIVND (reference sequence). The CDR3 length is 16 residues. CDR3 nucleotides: TGTGCCAGTAGTATCAGGTCCTCGACTAGTGGCTACGAGCAGTACTTC. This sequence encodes CASSIRSSTSGYEQYF.

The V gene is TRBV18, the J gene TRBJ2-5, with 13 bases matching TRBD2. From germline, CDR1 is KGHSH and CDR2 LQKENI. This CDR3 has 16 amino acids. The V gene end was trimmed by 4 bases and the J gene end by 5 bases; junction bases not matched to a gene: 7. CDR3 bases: TGTGCCAGCTCACTAGGACTAGCGGGAGTCGGTGAGACCCAGTACTTC. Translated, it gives CASSLGLAGVGETQYF.

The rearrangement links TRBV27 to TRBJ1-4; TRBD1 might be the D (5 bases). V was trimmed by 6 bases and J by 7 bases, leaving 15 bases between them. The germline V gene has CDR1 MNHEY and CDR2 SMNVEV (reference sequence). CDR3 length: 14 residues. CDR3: CASRPEGESEKLFF. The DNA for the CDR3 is TGTGCCAGCAGACCTGAAGGGGAAAGTGAAAAACTGTTTTTT.

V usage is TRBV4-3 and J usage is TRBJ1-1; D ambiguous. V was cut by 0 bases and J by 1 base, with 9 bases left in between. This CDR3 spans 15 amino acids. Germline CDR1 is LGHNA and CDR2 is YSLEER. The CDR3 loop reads CASSQDRGKNTEAFF. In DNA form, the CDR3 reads TGCGCCAGCAGCCAAGACCGAGGGAAGAACACTGAAGCTTTCTTT.